The 7 T cell receptor beta chains reported below all come from one sample, sequenced in a study of CD8 T cells in Susac syndrome. A quantity of 0.5 to 1 ug RNA underwent reverse transcription using random hexamers. TCRdb redid the calling of the immunoSEQ multiplex PCR reads with MiXCR, one entry per CDR3 protein. Of some 150,000 distinct CDR3 sequences listed, around 96% were seen once; the top ten hold 0.2% to 0.25%. Sample: CD8+ T cells from PBMCs. These receptors were collected from a human donor with multiple sclerosis.

CDR3: CASSLGRHLESSGTDTQYF. The DNA for the CDR3 is TGTGCCAGCAGCTTAGGAAGGCATCTGGAATCCTCGGGCACAGATACGCAGTATTTT. J is TRBJ2-3 and V is TRBV7-9, with D unclear. Trimming left V 1 base short and J 1 base short, with 21 bases between. Germline V gene data show CDR1 as SEHNR and CDR2 as FQNEAQ (reference sequence). The CDR3 consists of 19 residues.

The rearrangement joins TRBV15 to TRBJ2-1; 8 nucleotides match TRBD2. V was clipped by 1 base and J by 8 bases; unmatched bases: 7. Germline V gene data show CDR1 as LNHNV and CDR2 as YYDKDF (reference sequence). The CDR3 runs to 15 residues. DNA of the CDR3: TGTGCCACCAGCAGAGCTCGCGGGGGGAACTATGAGCAGTTCTTC. It encodes CATSRARGGNYEQFF.

The chain has TRBV14 and TRBJ2-7, with D possibly being TRBD1 (5 bases). CDR1 is SGHDN and CDR2 is FVKESK in the germline V gene. The CDR3 has 13 residues. V was clipped by 5 bases and J by 4 bases, with 12 bases between them. CDR3 sequence (DNA): TGTGCCAGCAGCTCATACAGGTTTTACGAGCAGTACTTC. Protein sequence: CASSSYRFYEQYF.

This clonotype came up once. The chain links TRBV20-1 to TRBJ2-1; possibly TRBD2 for D (6 bases). This CDR3 has 14 residues. Per germline, CDR1 DFQATT and CDR2 SNEGSKA (reference sequence). Trimming stripped 0 bases from V and 13 bases from J, with 19 bases between. CDR3 sequence reads: CSARDATSFLPQFF. The DNA for the CDR3 is TGCAGTGCTAGAGATGCGACTAGTTTCCTACCACAGTTCTTC.

The chain recombines TRBV27 with TRBJ1-6; D uncertain. The CDR3 consists of 14 residues. V was shortened by 10 bases and J by 4 bases, with 14 bases between the two germline ends. CDR1 and CDR2 from the germline V gene are MNHEY and SMNVEV (reference sequence). This CDR3 reads CATTGGQYNSPLHF. CDR3 DNA: TGTGCCACCACGGGTGGGCAGTATAATTCACCCCTCCACTTT.

The table lists this clonotype with a count of one. The chain carries TRBV25-1 and TRBJ2-5; no clear D. The germline V gene has CDR1 MGHDK and CDR2 SYGVNS. The V gene lost 1 base and the J gene lost 2 bases, with 8 bases spanning the gap. The length of the CDR3 is 14 residues. DNA of the CDR3: TGTGCCAGCAGTGAATTTGGAGTACAAGAGACCCAGTACTTC. Translated: CASSEFGVQETQYF.

V is TRBV27 and J is TRBJ2-1; TRBD1 aligns across 9 bases. Germline V CDR1 and CDR2: MNHEY, SMNVEV (reference sequence). The length of the CDR3 is 17 residues. The junction had 12 bases not matched to a gene; V was cut back by 5 bases and J by 4 bases. CDR3 amino acids: CASSKSGTGRIYNEQFF. The CDR3 DNA sequence: TGTGCCAGCAGTAAATCCGGGACAGGGAGGATATACAATGAGCAGTTCTTC.